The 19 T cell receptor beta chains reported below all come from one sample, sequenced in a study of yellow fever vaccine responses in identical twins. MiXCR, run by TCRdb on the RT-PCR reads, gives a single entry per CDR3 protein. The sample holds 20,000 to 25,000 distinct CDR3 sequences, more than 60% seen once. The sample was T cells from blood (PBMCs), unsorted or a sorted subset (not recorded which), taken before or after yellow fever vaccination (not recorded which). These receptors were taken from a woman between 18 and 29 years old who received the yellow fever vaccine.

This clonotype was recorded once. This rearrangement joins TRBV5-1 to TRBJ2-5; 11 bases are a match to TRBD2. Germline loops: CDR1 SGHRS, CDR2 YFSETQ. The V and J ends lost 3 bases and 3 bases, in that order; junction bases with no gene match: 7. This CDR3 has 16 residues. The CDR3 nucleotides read TGCGCCAGCAGCTCGAATAGCGGGAGGGGTAAAGAGACCCAGTACTTC. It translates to CASSSNSGRGKETQYF.

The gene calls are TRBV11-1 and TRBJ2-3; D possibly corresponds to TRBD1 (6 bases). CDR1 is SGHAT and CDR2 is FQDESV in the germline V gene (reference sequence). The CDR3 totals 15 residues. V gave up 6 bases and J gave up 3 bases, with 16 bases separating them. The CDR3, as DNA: TGTGCCAGCAGGTCTGGACAGCTGAGGACAGATACGCAGTATTTT. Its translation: CASRSGQLRTDTQYF. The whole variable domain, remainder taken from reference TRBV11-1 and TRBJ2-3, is EAEVAQSPRYKITEKSQAVAFWCDPISGHATLYWYRQILGQGPELLVQFQDESVVDDSQLPKDRFSAERLKGVDSTLKIQPAELGDSAMYLCASRSGQLRTDTQYFGPGTRLTVL.

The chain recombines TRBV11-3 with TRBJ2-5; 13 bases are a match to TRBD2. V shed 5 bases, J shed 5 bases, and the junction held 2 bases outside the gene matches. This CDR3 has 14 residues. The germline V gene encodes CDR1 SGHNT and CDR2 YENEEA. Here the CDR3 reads CASSEGLAGETQYF. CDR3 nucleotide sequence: TGTGCCAGCAGCGAGGGACTAGCGGGGGAGACCCAGTACTTC.

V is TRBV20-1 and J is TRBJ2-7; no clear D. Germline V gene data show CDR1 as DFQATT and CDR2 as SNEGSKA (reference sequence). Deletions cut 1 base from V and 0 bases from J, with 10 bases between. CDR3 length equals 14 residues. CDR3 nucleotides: TGCAGTGCTAGAGTCCCAGTCAACTCCTACGAGCAGTACTTC. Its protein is CSARVPVNSYEQYF.

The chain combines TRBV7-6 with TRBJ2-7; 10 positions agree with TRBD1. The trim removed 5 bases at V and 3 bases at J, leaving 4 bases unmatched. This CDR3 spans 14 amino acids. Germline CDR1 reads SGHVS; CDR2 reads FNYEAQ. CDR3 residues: CASSQGTGDYEQYF. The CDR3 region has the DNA TGTGCCAGCAGCCAAGGGACAGGGGACTACGAGCAGTACTTC.

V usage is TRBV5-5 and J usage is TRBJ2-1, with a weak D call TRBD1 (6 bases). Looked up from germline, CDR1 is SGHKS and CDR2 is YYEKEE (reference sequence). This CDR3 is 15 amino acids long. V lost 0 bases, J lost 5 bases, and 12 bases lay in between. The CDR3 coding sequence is TGTGCCAGCAGCTTGGGCCAGGGGATAAACAATGAGCAGTTCTTC. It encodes CASSLGQGINNEQFF. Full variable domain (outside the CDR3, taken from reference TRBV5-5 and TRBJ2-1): DAGVTQSPTHLIKTRGQQVTLRCSPISGHKSVSWYQQVLGQGPQFIFQYYEKEERGRGNFPDRFSARQFPNYSSELNVNALLLGDSALYLCASSLGQGINNEQFFGPGTRLTVL.

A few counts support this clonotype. CDR3 nucleotide sequence: TGTGCCAGCAGCTTTGGACTAGCGGGGGGCCACAATGAGCAGTTCTTC. Translation gives CASSFGLAGGHNEQFF. The chain couples TRBV11-3 to TRBJ2-1; 14 bases line up with TRBD2. V shed 3 bases and J 5 bases; nucleotides not matched to a gene: 3. The CDR3 runs to 16 residues. The germline gives CDR1 SGHNT, CDR2 YENEEA.

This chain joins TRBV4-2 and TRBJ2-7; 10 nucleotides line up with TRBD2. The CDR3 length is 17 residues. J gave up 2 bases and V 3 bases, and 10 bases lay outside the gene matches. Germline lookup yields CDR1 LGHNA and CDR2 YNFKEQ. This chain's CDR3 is CASSQGSGTSAAYEQYF. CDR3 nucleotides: TGTGCCAGCAGCCAGGGCTCCGGGACTAGCGCCGCCTACGAGCAGTACTTC.

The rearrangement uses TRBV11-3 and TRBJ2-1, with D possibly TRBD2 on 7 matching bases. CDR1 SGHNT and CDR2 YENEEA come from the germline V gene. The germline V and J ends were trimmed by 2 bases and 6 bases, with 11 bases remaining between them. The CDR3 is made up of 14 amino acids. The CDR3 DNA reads TGTGCCAGCAGCTTAATCGGGGGGCGCAATGAGCAGTTCTTC. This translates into CASSLIGGRNEQFF.

CDR3 sequence: CASSSLRGNYEQYV. In DNA, the CDR3 is TGTGCCAGCAGCTCTCTAAGGGGCAACTACGAGCAGTACGTC. The chain is built from TRBV7-9 and TRBJ2-7; possibly TRBD1 for D (5 bases). Trimming removed 4 bases from V and 3 bases from J, with 13 bases in between. The CDR3 runs 14 residues. Per the germline V gene, CDR1 is SEHNR and CDR2 is FQNEAQ (reference sequence).

CDR3 in amino acids: CSVSEYRYGYTF. DNA of the CDR3: TGCAGCGTGAGCGAGTACCGCTATGGCTACACCTTC. J is TRBJ1-2 and V is TRBV29-1; D gene unclear. Germline V gene lookup returns CDR1 SQVTM and CDR2 ANQGSEA. V was trimmed by 6 bases and J by 4 bases, leaving 12 bases between them. The CDR3 loop spans 12 amino acids.

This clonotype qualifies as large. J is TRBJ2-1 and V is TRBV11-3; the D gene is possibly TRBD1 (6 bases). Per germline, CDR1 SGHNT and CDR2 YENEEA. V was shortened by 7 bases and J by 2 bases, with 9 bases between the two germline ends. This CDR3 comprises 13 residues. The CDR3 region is CASKQGAYNEQFF. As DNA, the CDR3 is TGTGCCAGCAAACAGGGAGCCTACAATGAGCAGTTCTTC.

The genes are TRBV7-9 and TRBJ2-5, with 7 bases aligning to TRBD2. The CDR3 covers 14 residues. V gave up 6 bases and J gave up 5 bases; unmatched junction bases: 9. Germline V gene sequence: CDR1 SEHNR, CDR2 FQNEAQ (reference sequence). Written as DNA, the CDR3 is TGTGCCAGCAGTCCGACCGGGGGGACGGAGACCCAGTACTTC. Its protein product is CASSPTGGTETQYF.

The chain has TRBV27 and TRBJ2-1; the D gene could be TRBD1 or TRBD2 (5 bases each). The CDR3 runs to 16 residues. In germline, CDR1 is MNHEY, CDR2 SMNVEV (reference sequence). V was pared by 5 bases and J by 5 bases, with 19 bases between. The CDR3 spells CASSAIAIGGHNEQFF. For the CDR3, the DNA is TGTGCCAGCAGTGCGATAGCGATTGGGGGACACAATGAGCAGTTCTTC.

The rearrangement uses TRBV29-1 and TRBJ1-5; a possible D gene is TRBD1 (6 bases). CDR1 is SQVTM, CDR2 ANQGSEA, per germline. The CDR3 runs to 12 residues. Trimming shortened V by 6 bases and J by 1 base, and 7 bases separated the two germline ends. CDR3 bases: TGCAGCGTCCAGGGGAGCAATCAGCCCCAGCATTTT. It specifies CSVQGSNQPQHF. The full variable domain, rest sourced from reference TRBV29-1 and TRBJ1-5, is SAVISQKPSRDICQRGTSLTIQCQVDSQVTMMFWYRQQPGQSLTLIATANQGSEATYESGFVIDKFPISRPNLTFSTLTVSNMSPEDSSIYLCSVQGSNQPQHFGDGTRLSIL.

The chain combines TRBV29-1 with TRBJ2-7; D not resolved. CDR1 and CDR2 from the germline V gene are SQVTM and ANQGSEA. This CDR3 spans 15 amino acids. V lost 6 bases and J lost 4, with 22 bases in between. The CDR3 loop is CSVPITGHPPYEQYF. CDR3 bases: TGCAGCGTGCCCATCACCGGGCACCCTCCGTACGAGCAGTACTTC.

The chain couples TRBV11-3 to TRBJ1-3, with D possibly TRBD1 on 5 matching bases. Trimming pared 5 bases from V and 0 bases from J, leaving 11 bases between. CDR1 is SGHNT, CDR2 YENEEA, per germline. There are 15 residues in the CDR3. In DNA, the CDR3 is TGTGCCAGCAGCCGGGGGGGGACCTCTGGAAACACCATATATTTT. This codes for CASSRGGTSGNTIYF.

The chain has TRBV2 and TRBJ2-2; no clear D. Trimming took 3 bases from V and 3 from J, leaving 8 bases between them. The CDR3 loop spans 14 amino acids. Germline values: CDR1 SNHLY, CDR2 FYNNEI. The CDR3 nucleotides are TGTGCCAGCAGTGACGGGTCGGACACCGGGGAGCTGTTTTTT. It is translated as CASSDGSDTGELFF. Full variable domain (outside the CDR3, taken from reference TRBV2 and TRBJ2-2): EPEVTQTPSHQVTQMGQEVILRCVPISNHLYFYWYRQILGQKVEFLVSFYNNEISEKSEIFDDQFSVERPDGSNFTLKIRSTKLEDSAMYFCASSDGSDTGELFFGEGSRLTVL.

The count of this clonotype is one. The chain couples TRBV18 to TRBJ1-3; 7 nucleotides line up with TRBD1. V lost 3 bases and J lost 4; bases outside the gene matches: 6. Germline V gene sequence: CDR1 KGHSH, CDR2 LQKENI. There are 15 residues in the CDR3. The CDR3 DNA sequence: TGTGCCAGCTCACCGTCAATGACAGGGGGAAACACCATATATTTT. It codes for CASSPSMTGGNTIYF.